This TCR beta chain was recovered during a study of CD8 T cells in ankylosing spondylitis. General observations from the study: According to the report, clones linked to the disease were significantly enriched in matched synovial fluid samples taken from ankylosing spondylitis patients. Fewer than ten highly homologous variants made up a TCR beta motif, and this motif appeared characteristic of ankylosing spondylitis blood. CD8+ disease-linked clones were present at relatively low frequencies in blood.

The TCR beta libraries were generated through quantitative 5'-RACE incorporating molecular barcodes. MiXCR, applied by TCRdb to the 5' RACE reads, yields one record per CDR3 protein. The table records about 300,000 distinct CDR3 sequences, 11% of them present only once. This clonotype was seen repeatedly, ten times or more. What it recognizes is unknown. This CDR3 contains 16 residues. V lost 6 bases, J lost 1 base, and 18 bases lay in between. The sequencing input was blood, either unsorted or a sorted T cell fraction (not recorded which). The V gene is TRBV12-3 or TRBV12-4, the J gene TRBJ1-2; unclear D gene. The TCR was taken from a female donor with ankylosing spondylitis or in good health (not recorded which). CDR3 bases: TGTGCCAGCAGGGATTCTAACGGACCTATTAACTATGGCTACACCTTC. This encodes CASRDSNGPINYGYTF.